One and the same sample provided the 2 T cell receptor beta chains below, sequenced in a study of OX40 agonist ivuxolimab in advanced cancers. TCRdb's table, derived via immunoSEQ multiplex PCR, lists solely in-frame clones and lacks some. The sample records some 86,000 clones, around nine tenths being singletons. The sample here was CD4+ or CD8+ T cells sorted from blood, taken in a trial of the OX40 agonist ivuxolimab. Receptor source: an adult with an advanced solid tumor such as melanoma, head and neck, liver or kidney cancer.

This chain joins TRBV5-1 and TRBJ2-5; D remains unclear. The CDR3 is made up of 12 amino acids. V was trimmed by 5 bases and J by 7 bases, leaving 12 bases between them. Germline lookup yields CDR1 SGHRS and CDR2 YFSETQ. CDR3 nucleotide sequence: TGCGCCAGCAGTCCTGGGATGGGGACCCAGTACTTC. Residues: CASSPGMGTQYF.

The rearrangement joins TRBV6-6 to TRBJ1-1, with a tentative D call TRBD1 (6 bases). The germline gives CDR1 MNHNY, CDR2 SVGAGI (reference sequence). V lost 5 bases and J lost 7, with 14 bases in between. The CDR3 has 13 amino acids. This CDR3 reads CASSPQGLNEAFF. The CDR3 region has the DNA TGTGCCAGCAGTCCCCAGGGGCTAAATGAAGCTTTCTTT.